These T cell receptor beta chains were read from a single sample in a study of blood T cells in healthy people across ages. TCRdb processed the 5' RACE reads anew with MiXCR; each CDR3 protein has one entry. Here the sample spans roughly 1,500,000 distinct CDR3 sequences, 42% being singletons. Specimen: blood. The receptors come from a woman between 18 and 29 years old in good health. Both conserved end residues are part of each CDR3. D genes are given only for firm matches. A clone size is listed for some rows: how often the clone was seen (once, few, many), or a class if it is expanded.

few	TRBV11-1	TRBJ2-5	NA	TGTGCCTCGCGAGGTTCGGAGACCCAGTACTTC	CASRGSETQYF
NA	TRBV9	TRBJ2-1	NA	TGTGCCAGCCAACCAGAAGAACAAGTACACGGTGAGCAGTTCTTC	CASQPEEQVHGEQFF
NA	TRBV29-1	TRBJ1-2	TRBD1	TGCAGCGCGCCGGGACAGGGGATCAGTGGCTACACCTTC	CSAPGQGISGYTF
NA	TRBV4-1	TRBJ2-7	NA	TGCGCCAGCAGCCCACCTCGGGGTCCGAGGGAGCAGTACTTC	CASSPPRGPREQYF
NA	TRBV25-1	TRBJ1-2	NA	TGTGCCAGCAGTCAACCTAGTTGGGGGGCTCCGCCTGGCTACACCTTC	CASSQPSWGAPPGYTF
NA	TRBV19	TRBJ2-3	NA	TGTGCCAGCCGTCTAGCGTCGAGCACAGATACGCAGTATTTT	CASRLASSTDTQYF
NA	TRBV27	TRBJ1-6	NA	TGTGCCAGCAGGGAACGACAGAGCTCCTATAATTCACCCCTCCACTTT	CASRERQSSYNSPLHF
few	TRBV10-1	TRBJ2-7	NA	TGCGCCAGCAGTGAGTCGATTACAGGGTCCTACGAGCAGTACTTC	CASSESITGSYEQYF
NA	TRBV4-1	TRBJ2-7	NA	TGCGCCAGCAGCCAAGGACCCTCGGGTGCCTACGAGCAGTACTTC	CASSQGPSGAYEQYF
many	TRBV9	TRBJ1-5	NA	TGTGCCAGCAGCGTAGGGGTGAGCAATCAGCCCCAGCATTTT	CASSVGVSNQPQHF
NA	TRBV5-1	TRBJ1-2	NA	TGCGCCAGCAGCTTGGAGGGGGGGTACAGATATTCCAACTATGGCTACACCTTC	CASSLEGGYRYSNYGYTF
NA	TRBV3-1	TRBJ2-1	NA	TGTGCCAGCAGCTCTACCCGGGGGACGAGCTCCTACAATGAGCAGTTCTTC	CASSSTRGTSSYNEQFF
NA	TRBV7-2	TRBJ2-1	NA	TGTACCAGCAGCCGATACAATGAGCAGTTCTTC	CTSSRYNEQFF
few	TRBV6-5	TRBJ2-3	TRBD2	TGTGCCAGCAGTTCCGGGACTAGCGGGAGGAGCACAGATACGCAGTATTTT	CASSSGTSGRSTDTQYF
few	TRBV28	TRBJ1-1	NA	TGTGCCAGCAGTGCCCGGGTGGGTGAAGCTTTCTTT	CASSARVGEAFF
NA	TRBV27	TRBJ2-1	NA	TGTGCCAGCCGTCCGGTCTCCTCCCACAATGAGCAGTTCTTC	CASRPVSSHNEQFF
NA	TRBV9	TRBJ1-2	NA	TGTGCCAGCATGGCAGGGCCGCATAACTATGGCTACACCTTC	CASMAGPHNYGYTF
NA	TRBV12-3/TRBV12-4	TRBJ2-1	NA	TGTGCCAGCAGTTGGGGTGGCGGGAAGCAGTTCTTC	CASSWGGGKQFF
NA	TRBV3-1	TRBJ2-3	TRBD1	TGTGCCAGCAGCTTCGGACAGGATACAGATACGCAGTATTTT	CASSFGQDTDTQYF
NA	TRBV5-1	TRBJ1-4	NA	TGCGCCAGCAGCTCGGACCCTGGAGCCGCCGCGGGTGAAAAACTGTTTTTT	CASSSDPGAAAGEKLFF
few	TRBV5-1	TRBJ2-3	NA	TGCGCCAGCAGGCAGGGACCAGATACGCAGTATTTT	CASRQGPDTQYF
once	TRBV7-3	TRBJ2-7	NA	TGTGCCAGCAGCTTAAGCCTGGGCCCCTACGAGCAGTACTTC	CASSLSLGPYEQYF
NA	TRBV7-2	TRBJ2-5	NA	TGTGCCAGCAGCTTGTTTACTCTTTGGTACTTC	CASSLFTLWYF
NA	TRBV29-1	TRBJ2-7	NA	TGCAGCCATATGGGGACTTCCTCATACAATGAGCAGTACTTC	CSHMGTSSYNEQYF
NA	TRBV3-1	TRBJ2-4	TRBD2	TGTGCCAGCAGCCAAGATTTCGGACTAGCGGGAGGAGGTAACATTCAGTACTTC	CASSQDFGLAGGGNIQYF
NA	TRBV15	TRBJ2-2	TRBD2	TGTGCCACCAGCAGAGCTAGCGGGGGAACGAACACCGGGGAGCTGTTTTTT	CATSRASGGTNTGELFF
NA	TRBV3-1	TRBJ2-3	NA	TGTGCCAGCGGCCAAGTTCGGGATACGCAGTATTTT	CASGQVRDTQYF
NA	TRBV28	TRBJ2-5	NA	TGTGCCAGCAGTTTATCGAGTATCTCAAGGGCATCAGGGTACCAAGAGACCCAGTACTTC	CASSLSSISRASGYQETQYF
NA	TRBV28	TRBJ1-5	NA	TGTGCCAGCAGCATCGATGGAAATCAGCCCCAGCATTTT	CASSIDGNQPQHF
NA	TRBV27	TRBJ2-1	TRBD2	TGTGCCAGCAGTCCCCGGGCTAGCGGACACGATGAGCAGTTCTTC	CASSPRASGHDEQFF
NA	TRBV4-1	TRBJ2-1	NA	TGCGCCAGCAGCCAAGAGAGGTCGTCAGGTATTACCTCCTACAATGAGCAGTTCTTC	CASSQERSSGITSYNEQFF
few	TRBV20-1	TRBJ2-7	TRBD1	TGCAGTGCTAGAGATGATCTGACAGGGGCTGTCTACGAGCAGTACTTC	CSARDDLTGAVYEQYF
once	TRBV29-1	TRBJ2-5	NA	TGCAGCCCCCTTTTCTCCCATTACAATGGGCAGTACTTC	CSPLFSHYNGQYF
NA	TRBV20-1	TRBJ2-7	NA	TGCAGTGCTCCGGGATTCCCCTCCTACGAGCAGTACTTC	CSAPGFPSYEQYF
NA	TRBV2	TRBJ2-7	NA	TGTGCCAGCAGTGAGTCGCTCACCTCCTACGAGCAGTACTTC	CASSESLTSYEQYF
few	TRBV7-2	TRBJ2-1	NA	TGTGCCAGCAGCTTAGTGACCGGGAGAGGGACCTACAATGAGCAGTTCTTC	CASSLVTGRGTYNEQFF
NA	TRBV4-2	TRBJ1-1	NA	TGTGCCAGCAGCCATACGCAGGGTCAGAACACTGAAGCTTTCTTT	CASSHTQGQNTEAFF
NA	TRBV7-6	TRBJ1-2	TRBD1	TGTGCCAGCAGCCCCGGACAGGGGCAACGCTATGGCTACACCTTC	CASSPGQGQRYGYTF
many	TRBV29-1	TRBJ1-5	NA	TGCAGCGTTGTTGGTCAAGGGGATAGCAATCAGCCCCAGCATTTT	CSVVGQGDSNQPQHF
NA	TRBV27	TRBJ2-7	NA	TGTGCCCGCAGTTTGACGATGACCTACGAGCAGTACTTC	CARSLTMTYEQYF
NA	TRBV20-1	TRBJ2-3	NA	TGCAGTGCTAGAGAGGGACTGGGAGTCCCGTATTTT	CSAREGLGVPYF
many	TRBV5-5	TRBJ2-7	NA	TGTGCCAGCAGCCCGACCGTAACCTACGAGCAGTACTTC	CASSPTVTYEQYF
few	TRBV10-2	TRBJ2-3	TRBD2	TGCGCCAGCAGTGACCGGACTAGCGGCACAGATACGCAGTATTTT	CASSDRTSGTDTQYF
few	TRBV29-1	TRBJ1-4	NA	TGCAGCGTTGAAGAGGGGGGGCGGACTGAAAAACTGTTTTTT	CSVEEGGRTEKLFF
NA	TRBV5-1	TRBJ2-1	TRBD2	TGCGCCAGCAGCTTGGGGACTAGCGGGGCGAGTGAGCAGTTCTTC	CASSLGTSGASEQFF